The present entry profiles one TCR beta chain with its context. Its antigen remains unidentified. Time point given: week 5, during vaccination. Vaccinated patients received 300 ug of mutant IDH1 20-mer peptide per dose, with topical imiquimod. Trimming removed 3 bases at V and 3 bases at J, with 9 bases between. The CDR3 is 14 residues long. Germline V gene data show CDR1 as MNHNS and CDR2 as SASEGT. The sample comes from a study of a mutant IDH1 vaccine in newly diagnosed glioma. In the study overall: The study started vaccination 4-6 weeks after radiotherapy alone, or with temozolomide cycles.

Clones were read by immunoSEQ multiplex PCR, and TCRdb kept only the in-frame ones, dropping some. The sample holds about 26,000 clones; more than 65% are singletons and the top ten take approximately 7%. The sequences come from PBMCs, collected from a glioma patient whose treatment included an IDH1 peptide vaccine. The sequence was collected from a man aged 35-49 years with glioma. Some clones in this sample may be carry-over from other donors' samples. This chain joins TRBV6-1 and TRBJ1-5; no reliable D call. CDR3 in DNA: TGTGCCAGCAGTGATCCGGGGTTCAATCAGCCCCAGCATTTT. Translating it yields CASSDPGFNQPQHF.